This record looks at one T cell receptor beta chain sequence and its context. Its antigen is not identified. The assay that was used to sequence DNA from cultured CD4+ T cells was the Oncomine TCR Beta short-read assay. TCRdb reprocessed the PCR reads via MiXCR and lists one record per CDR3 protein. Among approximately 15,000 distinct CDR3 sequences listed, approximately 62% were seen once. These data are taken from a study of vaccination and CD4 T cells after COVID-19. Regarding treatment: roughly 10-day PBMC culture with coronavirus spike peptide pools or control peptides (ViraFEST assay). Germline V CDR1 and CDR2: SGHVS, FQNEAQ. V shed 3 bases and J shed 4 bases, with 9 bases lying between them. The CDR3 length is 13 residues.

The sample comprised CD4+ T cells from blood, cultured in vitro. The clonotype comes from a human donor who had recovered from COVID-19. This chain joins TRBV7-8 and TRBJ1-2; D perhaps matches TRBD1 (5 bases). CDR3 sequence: CASSLGLGYGYTF. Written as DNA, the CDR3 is TGTGCCAGCAGCTTGGGGCTCGGCTATGGCTACACCTTC.